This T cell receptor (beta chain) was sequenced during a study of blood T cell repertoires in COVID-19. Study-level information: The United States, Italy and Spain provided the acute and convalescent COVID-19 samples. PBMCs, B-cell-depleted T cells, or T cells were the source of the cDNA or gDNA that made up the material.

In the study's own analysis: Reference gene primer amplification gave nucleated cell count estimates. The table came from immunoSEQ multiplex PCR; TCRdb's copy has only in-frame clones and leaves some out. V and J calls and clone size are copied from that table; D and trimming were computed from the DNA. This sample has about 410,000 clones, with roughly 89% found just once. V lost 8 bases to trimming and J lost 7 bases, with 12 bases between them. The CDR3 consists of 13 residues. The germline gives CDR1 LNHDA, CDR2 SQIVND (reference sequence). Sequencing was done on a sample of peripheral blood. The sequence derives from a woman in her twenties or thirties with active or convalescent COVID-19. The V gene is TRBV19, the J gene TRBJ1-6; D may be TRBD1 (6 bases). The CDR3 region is CASAGARNSPLHF. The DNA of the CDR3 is TGTGCCAGTGCGGGGGCGCGGAATTCACCCCTCCACTTT.